This T cell receptor (beta chain) comes out of a study of blood T cell repertoires in COVID-19. At the level of the study: The United States, Italy and Spain supplied acute and convalescent COVID-19 samples. PBMCs, B-cell-depleted T cells, or T cells were the source of the cDNA or gDNA that made up the material.

In the original workflow: Nucleated cell counts were estimated from reference gene primer amplification. TCRdb's copy holds only in-frame clones and misses some; the assay was immunoSEQ multiplex PCR. That table is the source of V, J and clone size, and D and trimming were worked out from the DNA. The table shows about 100,000 clones, with 70% to 90% occurring only once. V dropped 3 bases and J dropped 0; count of bases not matched to a gene: 3. Germline assignment: CDR1 LGHNA and CDR2 YNFKEQ. The CDR3 loop spans 16 amino acids. This receptor was taken from a human donor in a cohort sampled during active COVID-19. This chain uses TRBV4-2 with TRBJ1-3; 9 bases are a match to TRBD1. Specimen: peripheral blood. The DNA of the CDR3 is TGTGCCAGCAGCCAGGGACAGGGAACCTCTGGAAACACCATATATTTT. Residues: CASSQGQGTSGNTIYF.